The clone carrying this T cell receptor beta chain was counted a few times. The data originate from a study of blood T cells in healthy people across ages. Germline loops: CDR1 SGHAT, CDR2 FQNNGV. Trimming shortened V by 1 base and J by 7 bases, and 22 bases separated the two germline ends. This CDR3 region has 18 residues. A second PCR of 7 to 11 cycles used a sample-barcoded 5' primer and a J-beta primer mix. TCRdb used MiXCR to reprocess the 5' RACE reads, holding one entry per CDR3 protein. This sample has 850,000 to 950,000 distinct CDR3 sequences, with about 28% found just once. This rearrangement joins TRBV11-2 to TRBJ1-4; D call uncertain. The sample consisted of blood. The clonotype was recovered from an elderly woman in good health. CDR3 in DNA: TGTGCCAGCAGCTTAGTAGAGGGAGTCGATGGAGGAGGTGAAAAACTGTTTTTT. Amino acids: CASSLVEGVDGGGEKLFF.